The source of this TCR beta chain is a study of blood T cell repertoires in COVID-19. Whole-study context: Specimens from acute and convalescent COVID-19 originated in the United States, Italy and Spain. Sources were T cells, B-cell-depleted T cells, or PBMCs; the material itself was cDNA or gDNA.

In germline, CDR1 is WNHNN, CDR2 SYGVQD (reference sequence). CDR3 length equals 12 residues. Original methodology: Reference gene primer amplification yielded estimated nucleated cell counts. Assay used: immunoSEQ multiplex PCR; TCRdb lists only in-frame clones, some missing. The V and J calls and clone size come from that table; D and trimming were worked out from the DNA. The sample records a few hundred thousand clones, roughly nine tenths being singletons. Sequenced sample: peripheral blood. This clonotype was sampled from an older woman with COVID-19, enrolled during active disease. This chain connects TRBV10-1 to TRBJ1-1, with TRBD1 identical over 7 bases. The CDR3: CVRWLDRPQAFF. The DNA of the CDR3 is TGCGTCCGCTGGTTGGACAGGCCCCAAGCTTTCTTT.